The 9 T cell receptor beta chains below were found in one sample sequenced in a study of blood T cell repertoires in COVID-19 (TCRdb year 2020). The library relied on the immunoSEQ multiplex PCR assay. Here the immuneACCESS table is served through TCRdb, limited to in-frame sequences with V and J called. Missing clones are a known gap in these copies; in checked studies unresolved V genes cover under half, and the rest lacks a known reason. This sample holds 200,000 to 250,000 clones; around 81% were observed only once. Jointly, the top ten make up 8.9% of the sample. Sequencing input: PBMCs or T cells enriched from blood (not recorded which). Receptors originate from a woman between 50 and 59 years old with acute COVID-19.

Written as DNA, the CDR3 is TGTGCCAGCAGCCCTGGGGGCGCGATCACCGGGGAGCTGTTTTTT. This encodes CASSPGGAITGELFF. The chain employs TRBV28 and TRBJ2-2; a possible D gene is TRBD1 (6 bases). With 6 bases removed from V and 4 bases from J, the gap between germline ends came to 15 bases. The CDR3 has 15 residues. Per germline, CDR1 MDHEN and CDR2 SYDVKM.

The gene calls are TRBV29-1 and TRBJ1-5, with 7 bases aligning to TRBD1. The germline gives CDR1 SQVTM, CDR2 ANQGSEA. V gave up 6 bases and J gave up 0 bases; unmatched junction bases: 11. The CDR3 contains 16 residues. The CDR3 loop is CSVDTRQGGSNQPQHF. The CDR3 bases are TGCAGCGTGGACACGAGACAGGGAGGTAGCAATCAGCCCCAGCATTTT.

This rearrangement joins TRBV28 to TRBJ2-7; D is uncertain. V lost 5 bases and J 1 base, leaving 12 bases between the germline ends. The CDR3 is 14 residues long. Germline V lookup: CDR1 MDHEN, CDR2 SYDVKM. The DNA of the CDR3 is TGTGCCAGCAGTCCCATCGGCGGTTCCTACGAGCAGTACTTC. Its protein product is CASSPIGGSYEQYF.

V and J are TRBV6-5 and TRBJ2-5, with D tentatively TRBD1 (6 bases). Germline-derived CDR1 and CDR2 are MNHEY and SVGAGI. This CDR3 has 14 residues. V was cut by 4 bases and J by 1 base, with 10 bases left in between. CDR3: CASSFSGVQETQYF. CDR3 nucleotides: TGTGCCAGCAGTTTCTCAGGGGTCCAAGAGACCCAGTACTTC.

In this sample, this clone turned up once. V and J are TRBV7-2 and TRBJ1-2, with 9 bases that match TRBD1. CDR1 SGHTA and CDR2 FQGNSA come from the germline V gene. The CDR3 covers 15 residues. Trimming removed 0 bases from V and 6 bases from J; junction bases left unmatched: 5. CDR3: CASSLALQGADGYTF. DNA for the CDR3: TGTGCCAGCAGCTTAGCGCTACAGGGGGCCGATGGCTACACCTTC.

This clone has more than one count but fewer than ten. The rearrangement joins TRBV2 to TRBJ1-2; D is ambiguous. Looked up from germline, CDR1 is SNHLY and CDR2 is FYNNEI. This CDR3 is built from 12 residues. V lost 6 bases and J lost 6, with 11 bases in between. The DNA of the CDR3 is TGTGCCAGCAGCCGACGAGGGAATGGCTACACCTTC. Translation gives CASSRRGNGYTF.

The chain is built from TRBV2 and TRBJ2-7; D might be TRBD1 (6 bases). CDR1 is SNHLY, CDR2 FYNNEI, per germline. The CDR3 covers 15 residues. V was cut by 7 bases and J by 5 bases, with 21 bases left in between. Here the CDR3 DNA reads TGTGCCAGCACGGGTCAACAGGGAATTAACCACGAGCAGTACTTC. Its translation: CASTGQQGINHEQYF.

In this sample, this clone turned up many times. V gene TRBV5-6 combines with J gene TRBJ1-1; TRBD1 matches at 7 bases. From germline, CDR1 is SGHDT and CDR2 YYEEEE. The V and J ends lost 2 bases and 6 bases, in that order; junction bases with no gene match: 13. The CDR3 is 16 residues long. CDR3 sequence: CASSFYEPHRGAEAFF. The CDR3 nucleotides are TGTGCCAGCAGCTTTTACGAACCCCACAGGGGAGCTGAAGCTTTCTTT.

The chain joins TRBV5-1 to TRBJ2-2, with 7 nucleotides matching TRBD1. In germline, CDR1 is SGHRS, CDR2 YFSETQ. Germline trimming cut 4 bases from V and 3 bases from J; bases unmatched to any gene: 6. This CDR3 has 15 amino acids. The CDR3 protein is CASSGTGADTGELFF. As DNA, the CDR3 is TGCGCCAGCAGCGGAACAGGGGCTGACACCGGGGAGCTGTTTTTT.